The 21 T cell receptor beta chains in this list originate from one sample, sequenced in a study of control samples from healthy donors and cancer patients (dated by TCRdb to 2020 to 2021). Library creation used the immunoSEQ multiplex PCR assay. The clones in this table, taken by TCRdb from immuneACCESS, are in-frame only. Not every clone is retained; where verified, under half of the shortfall comes from an unresolved V gene, and the cause of the rest is unknown. In all, the sample holds 90,000 to 150,000 clones, and 88% of those were seen once. Clones ranked in the top ten supply approximately 3.2% of the sample. The sequenced material came from blood. The receptors come from a middle-aged man in good health.

The V and J genes are TRBV7-8 and TRBJ2-3; 7 bases match TRBD1. V was pared by 0 bases and J by 1 base, with 1 base of the junction left unmatched. Per the germline V gene, CDR1 is SGHVS and CDR2 is FQNEAQ. The CDR3 runs 15 residues. This CDR3 reads CASSLAGQGTDTQYF. As DNA, the CDR3 is TGTGCCAGCAGCTTAGCCGGACAGGGCACAGATACGCAGTATTTT.

The chain couples TRBV11-2 to TRBJ1-2; TRBD1 is a possible D gene (6 bases). This CDR3 is 13 amino acids long. Per germline, CDR1 SGHAT and CDR2 FQNNGV. Deletions cut 5 bases from V and 2 bases from J, with 9 bases between. The CDR3 reads CASSLGGNYGYTF. The CDR3 DNA reads TGTGCCAGCAGCCTCGGGGGCAACTATGGCTACACCTTC.

J is TRBJ1-1 and V is TRBV10-3; D is uncertain. CDR3 length equals 13 residues. Germline CDR1 reads ENHRY; CDR2 reads SYGVKD. V was clipped by 10 bases and J by 0 bases, with 12 bases between them. CDR3 sequence (DNA): TGTGCCAATGCACAAAACATGAACACTGAAGCTTTCTTT. It is translated as CANAQNMNTEAFF.

The chain combines TRBV25-1 with TRBJ1-2, with 9 bases that match TRBD1. The trim removed 6 bases at V and 5 bases at J, leaving 10 bases unmatched. The CDR3 runs 15 residues. CDR1 and CDR2 from the germline V gene are MGHDK and SYGVNS. CDR3 DNA sequence: TGTGCCAGCAGAGATAACAGGGGGCAATGGTATGGCTACACCTTC. It is translated as CASRDNRGQWYGYTF.

The CDR3 coding sequence is TGTGCCAGTAGTATGCTTTCGACAGATAGCAATCAGCCCCAGCATTTT. Amino acids: CASSMLSTDSNQPQHF. V is TRBV19 and J is TRBJ1-5; perhaps TRBD1 as D (5 bases). Looked up from germline, CDR1 is LNHDA and CDR2 is SQIVND (reference sequence). The CDR3 spans 16 residues. Trimming cost V 3 bases and J 0 bases, with 12 bases left between them.

This chain uses TRBV3-1 (or the pseudogene TRBV3-2) with TRBJ1-1; no clear D gene. The V end was cut by 1 base, the J end by 0 bases, with 6 bases between. Looked up from germline, CDR1 is LGHDT and CDR2 is YNNKEL (reference sequence). The CDR3 has 14 residues. The CDR3 DNA reads TGTGCCAGCAGCCAAGTAGGACTGAACACTGAAGCTTTCTTT. Translated, it gives CASSQVGLNTEAFF.

CDR3 DNA sequence: TGCAGCGTTGTTAGGCTCGGACAGGGGGCGCGAACAGATACGCAGTATTTT. Protein sequence: CSVVRLGQGARTDTQYF. The chain uses TRBV29-1 and TRBJ2-3; the match to TRBD1 covers 11 bases. The length of the CDR3 is 17 residues. Germline loops: CDR1 SQVTM, CDR2 ANQGSEA. The V gene end was trimmed by 4 bases and the J gene end by 3 bases; junction bases not matched to a gene: 12.

Here the CDR3 reads CAWKGQGDSDTQYF. In DNA form, the CDR3 reads TGTGCCTGGAAGGGACAGGGGGACTCAGATACGCAGTATTTT. The J gene is TRBJ2-3, the V gene TRBV30, with 11 bases identical to TRBD1. V trimming: 4 bases; J trimming: 4 bases; junction bases outside the gene matches: 4. From germline, CDR1 is GTSNPN and CDR2 SVGIG (reference sequence). The CDR3 spans 14 residues.

The V and J genes are TRBV7-9 and TRBJ2-7; perhaps TRBD2 as D (6 bases). CDR3 length: 11 amino acids. The V end lost 4 bases, the J end lost 8 bases, and 9 bases lay between the germline ends. Germline lookup yields CDR1 SEHNR and CDR2 FQNEAQ (reference sequence). The CDR3 nucleotides read TGTGCCAGCAGCTGGGACTCCCAGCAGTACTTC. Translation gives CASSWDSQQYF. The whole variable domain, filled in from reference TRBV7-9 and TRBJ2-7, reads DTGVSQNPRHKITKRGQNVTFRCDPISEHNRLYWYRQTLGQGPEFLTYFQNEAQLEKSRLLSDRFSAERPKGSFSTLEIQRTEQGDSAMYLCASSWDSQQYFGPGTRLTVT.

This chain joins TRBV15 and TRBJ1-4, with D maybe TRBD1 (6 bases). Trimming pared 5 bases from V and 3 bases from J, leaving 13 bases between. The CDR3 has 15 amino acids. CDR1 LNHNV and CDR2 YYDKDF come from the germline V gene (reference sequence). The CDR3 spells CATSGYRVANEKLFF. CDR3 nucleotides: TGTGCCACCAGCGGCTACAGGGTGGCTAATGAAAAACTGTTTTTT. Supplemented by reference TRBV15 and TRBJ1-4, the full variable domain reads DAMVIQNPRYQVTQFGKPVTLSCSQTLNHNVMYWYQQKSSQAPKLLFHYYDKDFNNEADTPDNFQSRRPNTSFCFLDIRSPGLGDTAMYLCATSGYRVANEKLFFGSGTQLSVL.

In DNA, the CDR3 is TGTGCCAGCAGCTTGTTTACAGGGTTGGGAGTCACTGAAGCTTTCTTT. Its translation is CASSLFTGLGVTEAFF. The V and J genes are TRBV5-5 and TRBJ1-1; TRBD1 might be the D (6 bases). This CDR3 has 16 residues. Looked up from germline, CDR1 is SGHKS and CDR2 is YYEKEE (reference sequence). V dropped 1 base and J dropped 4 bases, with 17 bases sitting between them.

This sequence joins TRBV7-9 and TRBJ2-1; 9 bases align to TRBD2. This CDR3 comprises 15 residues. Per the germline V gene, CDR1 is SEHNR and CDR2 is FQNEAQ (reference sequence). V lost 4 bases to trimming and J lost 0 bases; unmatched junction nucleotides: 1. CDR3 DNA: TGTGCCAGCAGCTCGACTAGCGGCTCCTACAATGAGCAGTTCTTC. Encoded protein: CASSSTSGSYNEQFF.

V gene TRBV5-6 combines with J gene TRBJ1-6; a weak D match, TRBD1 (5 bases). Germline loops: CDR1 SGHDT, CDR2 YYEEEE. V shed 3 bases and J shed 7 bases, with 11 bases lying between them. The CDR3 loop spans 14 amino acids. The CDR3 DNA follows: TGTGCCAGCAGCTCGGGGCAGCAAAATTCACCCCTCCACTTT. Its translation is CASSSGQQNSPLHF.

The V gene is TRBV5-1, the J gene TRBJ1-4; D call uncertain. The CDR3 is 15 amino acids. The germline V and J ends were trimmed by 0 bases and 6 bases, with 12 bases remaining between them. The germline V gene encodes CDR1 SGHRS and CDR2 YFSETQ. CDR3 sequence (DNA): TGCGCCAGCAGCTTGGGTAGCGGCGGGTATGAAAAACTGTTTTTT. Translated: CASSLGSGGYEKLFF.

The V and J genes are TRBV4-2 and TRBJ2-5; TRBD1 matches at 7 bases. J was trimmed by 7 bases and V by 0 bases; bases with no gene match: 8. The length of the CDR3 is 15 residues. Germline V CDR1 and CDR2: LGHNA, YNFKEQ. Written as DNA, the CDR3 is TGTGCCAGCAGCCAAGATTTCAACAGGGGTTCGACCCAGTACTTC. Its translation is CASSQDFNRGSTQYF.

The J gene is TRBJ1-3, the V gene TRBV9, with D maybe TRBD1 (6 bases). The germline V and J ends were trimmed by 4 bases and 8 bases, with 16 bases remaining between them. CDR1 is SGDLS, CDR2 YYNGEE, per germline. This CDR3 is built from 14 residues. DNA for the CDR3: TGTGCCAGCAGCCCTCAACAGGGAATAGACACCATATATTTT. The encoded protein is CASSPQQGIDTIYF.

The J gene is TRBJ2-2, the V gene TRBV2, with TRBD1 identical over 8 bases. V trimming: 8 bases; J trimming: 1 base; junction bases outside the gene matches: 6. The CDR3 has 15 amino acids. CDR1 SNHLY and CDR2 FYNNEI come from the germline V gene. The CDR3: CASRLGQGNTGELFF. The CDR3 nucleotides are TGTGCCAGCCGACTTGGACAGGGGAACACCGGGGAGCTGTTTTTT.

The chain combines TRBV5-4 with TRBJ1-1; weak D call: TRBD1 (5 bases). This CDR3 has 13 residues. The V gene lost 1 base and the J gene lost 4 bases, with 8 bases spanning the gap. Germline V gene lookup returns CDR1 SGHNT and CDR2 YYREEE (reference sequence). The CDR3 sequence is CASSLTGFTEAFF. In DNA, the CDR3 is TGTGCCAGCAGCTTGACAGGATTCACTGAAGCTTTCTTT.

V is TRBV12-3 or TRBV12-4 and J is TRBJ1-2; 7 bases map to TRBD1. The trim removed 7 bases at V and 7 bases at J, leaving 9 bases unmatched. CDR3 length equals 13 residues. The CDR3 spells CASKLDREAGYTF. CDR3 in DNA: TGTGCCAGCAAGCTCGACAGGGAGGCTGGCTACACCTTC.

This clone was detected once. The chain has TRBV7-9 and TRBJ2-2; D gene unclear. Germline assignment: CDR1 SEHNR and CDR2 FQNEAQ (reference sequence). Trimming pared 8 bases from V and 1 base from J, leaving 11 bases between. CDR3 length equals 14 residues. The CDR3 DNA reads as TGTGCCAGCCACTCGGGTCAGAACACCGGGGAGCTGTTTTTT. It is translated as CASHSGQNTGELFF. Using reference TRBV7-9 and TRBJ2-2 for the parts outside the CDR3, the full variable domain is DTGVSQNPRHKITKRGQNVTFRCDPISEHNRLYWYRQTLGQGPEFLTYFQNEAQLEKSRLLSDRFSAERPKGSFSTLEIQRTEQGDSAMYLCASHSGQNTGELFFGEGSRLTVL.

This chain links TRBV7-2 with TRBJ2-3, with no clear D. V shed 3 bases and J shed 2 bases, with 18 bases lying between them. CDR3 length: 17 residues. CDR1 SGHTA and CDR2 FQGNSA come from the germline V gene. The CDR3 here is CASSFLARPQSTDTQYF. The CDR3 bases are TGTGCCAGCAGCTTTTTGGCTAGACCCCAATCCACAGATACGCAGTATTTT.